The rows below give T cell receptor beta chains drawn from one sample of a study of CD8 T cells in Susac syndrome. TCRdb redid the calling of the immunoSEQ multiplex PCR reads with MiXCR, one entry per CDR3 protein. Counted here are approximately 150,000 distinct CDR3 sequences, roughly 80% occurring once; the ten biggest clones make up 0.45% to 0.6%. Input material: CD8+ T cells from PBMCs. The receptors shown here come from a human donor with multiple sclerosis. The CDR3 runs from the conserved cysteine through the conserved F or W. D genes are given only for firm matches. The size of a clone is reported for some rows only, either as once, few or many, or as a class for expanded clones.

d_gene	len	v_gene	abundance	j_gene	CDR3nt	CDR3aa
NA	12	TRBV6-1	NA	TRBJ2-7	TGTGCCAGCAGCCATTACCCCTACGAGCAGTACTTC	CASSHYPYEQYF
NA	15	TRBV6-6	once	TRBJ1-3	TGTGCCAGCAGTTACGAGGGTTCCTCTGGAAACACCATATATTTT	CASSYEGSSGNTIYF
NA	15	TRBV28	NA	TRBJ1-1	TGTGCCAGCAGCTCCCTACAGGGTGTGGCCACTGAAGCTTTCTTT	CASSSLQGVATEAFF
NA	14	TRBV6-2/TRBV6-3	few	TRBJ2-3	TGTGCCAGCAGTTACGGACTGGGACCAGATACGCAGTATTTT	CASSYGLGPDTQYF
TRBD1	13	TRBV27	NA	TRBJ2-5	TGTGCCAGCAATGCAGGGGGCGCGGAGACCCAGTACTTC	CASNAGGAETQYF
TRBD2	19	TRBV2	NA	TRBJ2-3	TGTGCCAGCAGTGAAGCCAGTCAAGGAGTAGCGGGAGGTCTTGGCACGCAGTATTTT	CASSEASQGVAGGLGTQYF
TRBD1	15	TRBV19	NA	TRBJ1-5	TGTGCCAGTAGTATAGGGACAGGGAGCAATCAGCCCCAGCATTTT	CASSIGTGSNQPQHF
TRBD1	15	TRBV3-1	NA	TRBJ2-1	TGTGCCAGCAGCCAAGCCGCCAGGGGGTTGGATGAGCAGTTCTTC	CASSQAARGLDEQFF
TRBD2	16	TRBV20-1	NA	TRBJ2-5	TGCAGTGCTAGAGATTTTTCACTAGCGGGGAGTGAGACCCAGTACTTC	CSARDFSLAGSETQYF
NA	13	TRBV4-1	NA	TRBJ1-5	TGCGCCAGCAGCCCGTCGCCTTCGGGGCCCCAGCATTTT	CASSPSPSGPQHF
NA	16	TRBV7-9	NA	TRBJ1-2	TGTGCCAGCAGCTTAGCCCTACAGGACATCAGCTATGGCTACACCTTC	CASSLALQDISYGYTF
TRBD1	17	TRBV4-1	NA	TRBJ1-1	TGCGCCAGCAGCCAGCGACCAGGAGACAGGGAGGGAACTGAAGCTTTCTTT	CASSQRPGDREGTEAFF
NA	12	TRBV29-1	NA	TRBJ2-2	TGCAGCTCAAGTACAGAGCGCGGGGAGCTGTTTTTT	CSSSTERGELFF
NA	15	TRBV20-1	once	TRBJ2-2	TGCAGTGCTAGAGAATGGGGGGCCGGCACCGGGGAGCTGTTTTTT	CSAREWGAGTGELFF
TRBD2	15	TRBV27	NA	TRBJ2-1	TGTGCCAGCAGTATCCCTAGCGGGGGGGCGGTTGAGCAGTTCTTC	CASSIPSGGAVEQFF
NA	14	TRBV4-3	NA	TRBJ1-1	TGCGCCAGCAGCCAAGGAGGGGAGCTGGGTGAAGCTTTCTTT	CASSQGGELGEAFF
NA	11	TRBV12-3/TRBV12-4	NA	TRBJ1-3	TGTGCCAGCCTATCTGGAAACACCATATATTTT	CASLSGNTIYF
TRBD1	15	TRBV27	NA	TRBJ1-2	TGTGCCAGCAGTTTGATAGGGACAGGGCGAGATGGCTACACCTTC	CASSLIGTGRDGYTF
TRBD1	14	TRBV5-1	NA	TRBJ2-1	TGCGCCAGCAGCCCGTTAGGACAGGGCAATGAGCAGTTCTTC	CASSPLGQGNEQFF
NA	13	TRBV27	NA	TRBJ2-6	TGTGCCAGCAGTTTATCAGGGGCCAACGTCCTGACTTTC	CASSLSGANVLTF
NA	18	TRBV3-1	NA	TRBJ2-5	TGTGCCAGCAGCCAAGATCCGCCGAGGGGATACCGGAGGGAGACCCAGTACTTC	CASSQDPPRGYRRETQYF
TRBD2	14	TRBV28	NA	TRBJ2-3	TGTGCCAGCAGCCGAGCGGGGGAGGCAGATACGCAGTATTTT	CASSRAGEADTQYF
TRBD1	12	TRBV2	NA	TRBJ2-1	TGTGCCAGTACAGACAGGGACAATGAGCAGTTCTTC	CASTDRDNEQFF
NA	13	TRBV13	NA	TRBJ1-1	TGTGCCAGCAGCGGTCCTACAGGGACCGAAGCTTTCTTT	CASSGPTGTEAFF
NA	15	TRBV7-9	medium-sized	TRBJ2-5	TGTGCCAGCAGCTTATGGGGGGACACCGCAGAGACCCAGTACTTC	CASSLWGDTAETQYF
NA	15	TRBV11-2	NA	TRBJ1-1	TGTGCCAGCAGCTTAGATCCCAGGATCGCAGCTGAAGCTTTCTTT	CASSLDPRIAAEAFF
NA	14	TRBV12-3/TRBV12-4	NA	TRBJ1-2	TGTGCCAGCAGAAGGGGACCCGGGAACTATGGCTACACCTTC	CASRRGPGNYGYTF
TRBD1	15	TRBV19	NA	TRBJ1-5	TGTGCCAGTAGCCCCGGGACAGGGAGCAATCAGCCCCAGCATTTT	CASSPGTGSNQPQHF
TRBD1	16	TRBV15	NA	TRBJ2-7	TGTGCCACCAGCAGAGATCGCGGGGACAGGTGGTACGAGCAGTACTTC	CATSRDRGDRWYEQYF
TRBD1	15	TRBV4-1	few	TRBJ1-1	TGCGCCAGCAGCCTCACCGACAGGGGAGATGGCGGAGCTTTCTTT	CASSLTDRGDGGAFF
NA	15	TRBV15	NA	TRBJ1-5	TGTGCCACCAGCGAATTCGGGGGGGTAGATCAGCCCCAGCATTTT	CATSEFGGVDQPQHF
NA	14	TRBV5-4	few	TRBJ2-4	TGTGCCAGGGGGACTTCGAGGGGCAAAAACATTCAGTACTTT	CARGTSRGKNIQYF
NA	16	TRBV19	NA	TRBJ1-5	TGTGCCAGTAGTATACTGGGAGGGAGGGCCAATCAGCCCCAGCATTTT	CASSILGGRANQPQHF
NA	15	TRBV4-1	NA	TRBJ1-1	TGCGCCAGCAGCCAAGACTGGGCAGCGAACACTGAAGCTTTCTTT	CASSQDWAANTEAFF
TRBD2	16	TRBV27	once	TRBJ2-1	TGTGCCAGCAGTCCTAGCGCGGGAGAATTAGGTAATGAGCAGTTCTTC	CASSPSAGELGNEQFF
NA	14	TRBV27	NA	TRBJ1-1	TGTGCCAGCCGGTGGAGGGGTTCACTCACTGAAGCTTTCTTT	CASRWRGSLTEAFF
NA	13	TRBV7-7	NA	TRBJ2-1	TGTGCTAGCAGCTTAAACCTAGTAAATGAGCAGTTCTTC	CASSLNLVNEQFF
NA	14	TRBV9	NA	TRBJ2-1	TGTGCCAGCAGCGCCAGTGGGGACTACAATGAGCAGTTCTTC	CASSASGDYNEQFF
NA	12	TRBV4-3	NA	TRBJ2-2	TGCGCCAGCAGCCAAAGGGTCGGGGAGCTGTTTTTT	CASSQRVGELFF
NA	18	TRBV4-1	NA	TRBJ1-6	TGCGCCAGCAGCCAAACCCCGACAGGAGGAAACTATAATTCACCCCTCCACTTT	CASSQTPTGGNYNSPLHF
TRBD1	17	TRBV20-1	NA	TRBJ2-3	TGCAGTGCTGACCCTTTCACCACAGGGGCCCCCACAGATACGCAGTATTTT	CSADPFTTGAPTDTQYF
NA	15	TRBV5-6	NA	TRBJ2-7	TGTGCCAGCAGCTTTGACGAGGGGGTCCCCTACGAGCAGTACTTC	CASSFDEGVPYEQYF
TRBD1	14	TRBV6-1	NA	TRBJ1-2	TGTGCCAGCAGTGAAGAGGGACAGCCCTATGGCTACACCTTC	CASSEEGQPYGYTF
TRBD1	13	TRBV6-5	few	TRBJ1-2	TGTGCCAGCAGCCAGGGACAGATCTATGGCTACACCTTC	CASSQGQIYGYTF